This TCR beta chain derives from a study of follicular helper T cells after annual influenza vaccination. The germline CDR1 and CDR2 sequences are LGHNA and YNFKEQ. This CDR3 is built from 14 residues. With 1 base removed from V and 5 bases from J, the gap between germline ends came to 11 bases. Documented time point: 2015-2016 season, pre-vaccination. Repertoires were generated with immunoSEQ multiplex PCR, while TCRdb's copy carries only in-frame clones and drops some. The sample lists roughly 10,000 clones, approximately 84% seen once, with more than 3.5% in the top ten. The TCR sequence derives from an adult who received the influenza vaccine. Material: CXCR5+ CD38- circulating T follicular helper cells from blood, obtained on the day of influenza vaccination. Stated subset: circulating Tfh, non-naive CD4+CXCR5+PD-1+ (ICOS+CD38+ or ICOS-CD38-). The J gene is TRBJ1-2, the V gene TRBV4-2; the D gene is possibly TRBD1 (5 bases). The DNA for the CDR3 is TGTGCCAGCAGCCAAGTTGGGGGGGAGTATGGCTACACCTTC. Protein product: CASSQVGGEYGYTF.